This TCR beta chain is drawn from a study of blood T cell repertoires in COVID-19. Repertoires were generated with immunoSEQ multiplex PCR, while TCRdb's copy carries only in-frame clones and drops some. Of 100,000 to 150,000 clones in the sample, around nine tenths were seen once. Sequencing was performed on peripheral blood. This sequence was found in a man aged 45 to 65 with COVID-19, enrolled during active disease.

The CDR3 bases are TGTGCCAGTAGTATTCGGGTTCAACCCTACGAGCAGTACTTC. This gives the protein CASSIRVQPYEQYF. The chain recombines TRBV19 with TRBJ2-7; unclear D gene. Germline lookup yields CDR1 LNHDA and CDR2 SQIVND (reference sequence). The CDR3 has 14 amino acids. The V end was cut by 3 bases, the J end by 2 bases, with 11 bases between. Drawing the rest from reference TRBV19 and TRBJ2-7, the complete variable domain is DGGITQSPKYLFRKEGQNVTLSCEQNLNHDAMYWYRQDPGQGLRLIYYSQIVNDFQKGDIAEGYSVSREKKESFPLTVTSAQKNPTAFYLCASSIRVQPYEQYFGPGTRLTVT.